Listed here are 14 T cell receptor beta chains from one sample, sequenced in a study of T cells in narcolepsy. Repertoires were generated with immunoSEQ multiplex PCR, while TCRdb's copy carries only in-frame clones and drops some. The sample lists about 33,000 clones, about four fifths occurring once. Sequenced material: CD45RA- memory CD4+ T cells from PBMCs. The receptors originated from a human donor with narcolepsy.

The chain joins TRBV15 to TRBJ1-5, with D hard to call. V lost 1 base and J 1 base, leaving 5 bases between the germline ends. Looked up from germline, CDR1 is LNHNV and CDR2 is YYDKDF (reference sequence). This CDR3 has 14 amino acids. The CDR3 loop reads CATSRGMSNQPQHF. As DNA, the CDR3 is TGTGCCACCAGCAGAGGAATGAGCAATCAGCCCCAGCATTTT.

This clone was counted once. V is TRBV29-1 and J is TRBJ1-1; D uncertain. This CDR3 is built from 15 residues. Trimming stripped 5 bases from V and 1 base from J, with 17 bases between. CDR1 and CDR2 from the germline V gene are SQVTM and ANQGSEA. CDR3 region: CSVRIQLTTNTEAFF. The CDR3 DNA follows: TGCAGCGTTAGGATTCAATTAACTACGAACACTGAAGCTTTCTTT.

The chain is built from TRBV7-2 and TRBJ1-4; D is unresolved. Trimming took off 1 base at V and 7 bases at J, with 10 bases between the two ends. The CDR3 is 14 amino acids. Germline V gene data show CDR1 as SGHTA and CDR2 as FQGNSA. The CDR3 DNA follows: TGTGCCAGCAGCTTAGGTGGGAATAGTGAAAAACTGTTTTTT. This encodes CASSLGGNSEKLFF.

V and J are TRBV4-1 and TRBJ2-5; D uncertain. This CDR3 contains 13 residues. Trimming left V 0 bases short and J 5 bases short, with 7 bases between. From germline, CDR1 is MGHRA and CDR2 YSYEKL. In nucleotides, the CDR3 is TGCGCCAGCAGCCAAGAAGTCACGGAGACCCAGTACTTC. Its translation: CASSQEVTETQYF.

This chain connects TRBV5-6 to TRBJ2-5; D call uncertain. The CDR3 totals 16 residues. V was pared by 7 bases and J by 6 bases, with 25 bases between. Germline V gene lookup returns CDR1 SGHDT and CDR2 YYEEEE. DNA of the CDR3: TGTGCCAGCGGTATTATATGGGAAATTTCGGAGAAGACCCAGTACTTC. Encoded protein: CASGIIWEISEKTQYF. Full variable domain (remainder filled in from reference TRBV5-6 and TRBJ2-5): DAGVTQSPTHLIKTRGQQVTLRCSPKSGHDTVSWYQQALGQGPQFIFQYYEEEERQRGNFPDRFSGHQFPNYSSELNVNALLLGDSALYLCASGIIWEISEKTQYFGPGTRLLVL.

The rearrangement uses TRBV2 and TRBJ2-5; no reliable D call. From germline, CDR1 is SNHLY and CDR2 FYNNEI. This CDR3 is 12 amino acids long. V was pared by 4 bases and J by 4 bases, with 7 bases between. The CDR3 region has the DNA TGTGCCAGCAGTGTTCCCCCAGAGACCCAGTACTTC. This encodes CASSVPPETQYF.

This clone appeared a single time. Other DNA sequences in the same sample also yield this CDR3. The genes are TRBV14 and TRBJ2-7; 9 bases agree with TRBD2. The CDR3 extends over 15 amino acids. Trimming cost V 4 bases and J 7 bases; bases outside gene matches: 11. Per the germline V gene, CDR1 is SGHDN and CDR2 is FVKESK. The DNA of the CDR3 is TGTGCCAGCAGCCGTGGGGGTAGCGGGGGTTGGGAGCAGTACGTC. Protein: CASSRGGSGGWEQYV.

This sequence joins TRBV7-9 and TRBJ1-5, with D perhaps TRBD1 (6 bases). This CDR3 has 14 residues. Trimming removed 4 bases from V and 2 bases from J, with 9 bases in between. CDR1 and CDR2 from the germline V gene are SEHNR and FQNEAQ (reference sequence). The DNA of the CDR3 is TGTGCCAGCAGCTCCGGGGGCGGCAATCAGCCCCAGCATTTT. It yields the protein CASSSGGGNQPQHF. Variable domain in full (rest from reference TRBV7-9 and TRBJ1-5): DTGVSQNPRHKITKRGQNVTFRCDPISEHNRLYWYRQTLGQGPEFLTYFQNEAQLEKSRLLSDRFSAERPKGSFSTLEIQRTEQGDSAMYLCASSSGGGNQPQHFGDGTRLSIL.

This clone was picked up a small number of times. Written as DNA, the CDR3 is TGTGCCAGCAGACCGGGACTAGCGAACCAAGAGACCCAGTACTTC. Protein: CASRPGLANQETQYF. V usage is TRBV6-5 and J usage is TRBJ2-5; TRBD2 aligns across 10 bases. V shed 6 bases, J shed 0 bases, and the junction held 4 bases outside the gene matches. Germline CDR1 and CDR2: MNHEY and SVGAGI. CDR3 length: 15 amino acids.

The V gene is TRBV5-6, the J gene TRBJ2-3; D possibly corresponds to TRBD1 (6 bases). Per the germline V gene, CDR1 is SGHDT and CDR2 is YYEEEE. The V gene lost 7 bases and the J gene lost 3 bases, with 18 bases spanning the gap. The length of the CDR3 is 15 residues. This CDR3 reads CASQLTGPSTDTQYF. CDR3 nucleotide sequence: TGTGCCAGCCAGCTTACAGGGCCGTCTACAGATACGCAGTATTTT.

This chain uses TRBV6-1 with TRBJ1-5; D may be TRBD1 (5 bases). The CDR3 consists of 14 residues. Germline V lookup: CDR1 MNHNS, CDR2 SASEGT. Trimming removed 4 bases from V and 8 bases from J, with 15 bases in between. CDR3 in amino acids: CASSGLTVVKPQHF. As DNA, the CDR3 is TGTGCCAGCAGTGGATTGACAGTCGTAAAGCCCCAGCATTTT.

The chain employs TRBV19 and TRBJ2-6; 7 nucleotides agree with TRBD1. Germline lookup yields CDR1 LNHDA and CDR2 SQIVND (reference sequence). The CDR3 length is 18 residues. Unmatched junction bases numbered 11, after V lost 6 bases and J lost 0 bases. CDR3 coding DNA: TGTGCCAGTAGCGACCCCGGGACAGTCCTCTCTGGGGCCAACGTCCTGACTTTC. The encoded protein is CASSDPGTVLSGANVLTF.

The rearrangement joins TRBV5-4 to TRBJ2-5; D unresolved. Germline V gives CDR1 SGHNT, CDR2 YYREEE (reference sequence). This CDR3 region has 13 residues. V lost 1 base and J 4 bases, leaving 8 bases between the germline ends. CDR3 nucleotides: TGTGCCAGCAGCTTGTTTCCCTCAGAGACCCAGTACTTC. Protein: CASSLFPSETQYF.

The chain has TRBV5-1 and TRBJ1-3; tentatively, D is TRBD1 (5 bases). Germline V lookup: CDR1 SGHRS, CDR2 YFSETQ. This CDR3 has 13 residues. The V gene lost 7 bases and the J gene lost 0 bases, with 8 bases spanning the gap. The CDR3 nucleotides read TGCGCCAGCTCCAGGGCCTCTGGAAACACCATATATTTT. It codes for CASSRASGNTIYF.